These 8 T cell receptor beta chains originate from one sample sequenced in a study of blood T cell repertoires in COVID-19. Generated by immunoSEQ multiplex PCR, the TCRdb table keeps only in-frame clones and is missing some. The table records 310,000 or so clones, roughly nine tenths of them present only once. Source material: peripheral blood. Source of these receptors: a woman in her 30s with COVID-19, enrolled during active disease.

V and J are TRBV4-2 and TRBJ2-7, with D uncertain. V lost 0 bases to trimming and J lost 4 bases, with 16 bases between them. The length of the CDR3 is 16 residues. Germline V CDR1 and CDR2: LGHNA, YNFKEQ. The CDR3 loop reads CASSQDRLADGYEQYF. CDR3 sequence (DNA): TGTGCCAGCAGCCAAGATCGCCTCGCTGACGGGTACGAGCAGTACTTC.

The genes are TRBV19 and TRBJ1-3, with TRBD1 matching over 7 bases. The germline V gene encodes CDR1 LNHDA and CDR2 SQIVND (reference sequence). Losses at the gene ends were 5 bases for V and 2 bases for J; bases not matched to a gene: 0. This CDR3 comprises 13 residues. The CDR3 loop is CASSGTAGNTIYF. As DNA, the CDR3 is TGTGCCAGTAGTGGGACAGCTGGAAACACCATATATTTT.

J is TRBJ1-6 and V is TRBV7-9; D is perhaps TRBD1 (5 bases). Trimming took off 4 bases at V and 7 bases at J, with 8 bases between the two ends. The CDR3 length is 13 residues. Germline assignment: CDR1 SEHNR and CDR2 FQNEAQ (reference sequence). The CDR3 region is CASSSAGNSPLHF. The CDR3, as DNA: TGTGCCAGCAGCTCTGCAGGGAATTCACCCCTCCACTTT.

The V call is TRBV28, the J call TRBJ2-5; D is possibly TRBD2 (6 bases). This CDR3 region has 18 residues. Trimming took off 4 bases at V and 4 bases at J, with 25 bases between the two ends. Germline V gives CDR1 MDHEN, CDR2 SYDVKM. The CDR3 protein is CASSYRDWMNSATETQYF. The DNA of the CDR3 is TGTGCCAGCAGTTACCGGGACTGGATGAATAGCGCTACAGAGACCCAGTACTTC.

The chain links TRBV10-3 to TRBJ2-7; TRBD1 matches at 7 bases. V lost 6 bases and J lost 6; bases outside the gene matches: 5. The germline gives CDR1 ENHRY, CDR2 SYGVKD. There are 12 residues in the CDR3. This chain's CDR3 is CAISATGSEQYF. Here the CDR3 DNA reads TGTGCCATCAGCGCGACAGGGTCCGAGCAGTACTTC.

CDR3 coding DNA: TGTGCCAGCAGCCTACAGGGTGGCGGTTGGAACACTGAAGCTTTCTTT. Amino acids: CASSLQGGGWNTEAFF. The rearrangement uses TRBV5-5 and TRBJ1-1; a weak D match, TRBD1 (6 bases). V lost 4 bases and J 1 base, leaving 17 bases between the germline ends. CDR1 and CDR2 (germline): SGHKS, YYEKEE (reference sequence). The CDR3 has 16 residues.

J is TRBJ1-2 and V is TRBV18; 8 bases align to TRBD1. CDR1 and CDR2 (germline): KGHSH, LQKENI. J lost 4 bases, V lost 0 bases, and 4 bases had no gene match. The CDR3 is 15 residues long. CDR3 amino acids: CASSPPGQGAYGYTF. For the CDR3, the DNA is TGTGCCAGCTCACCACCCGGACAGGGAGCCTATGGCTACACCTTC.

The chain joins TRBV19 to TRBJ1-5; D gene unclear. Trimming took 3 bases from V and 7 from J, leaving 13 bases between them. Germline CDR1 LNHDA, CDR2 SQIVND (reference sequence). The CDR3 has 14 amino acids. The CDR3 reads CASSMTGEIQPQHF. The CDR3 nucleotides are TGTGCCAGTAGTATGACGGGTGAAATCCAGCCCCAGCATTTT.